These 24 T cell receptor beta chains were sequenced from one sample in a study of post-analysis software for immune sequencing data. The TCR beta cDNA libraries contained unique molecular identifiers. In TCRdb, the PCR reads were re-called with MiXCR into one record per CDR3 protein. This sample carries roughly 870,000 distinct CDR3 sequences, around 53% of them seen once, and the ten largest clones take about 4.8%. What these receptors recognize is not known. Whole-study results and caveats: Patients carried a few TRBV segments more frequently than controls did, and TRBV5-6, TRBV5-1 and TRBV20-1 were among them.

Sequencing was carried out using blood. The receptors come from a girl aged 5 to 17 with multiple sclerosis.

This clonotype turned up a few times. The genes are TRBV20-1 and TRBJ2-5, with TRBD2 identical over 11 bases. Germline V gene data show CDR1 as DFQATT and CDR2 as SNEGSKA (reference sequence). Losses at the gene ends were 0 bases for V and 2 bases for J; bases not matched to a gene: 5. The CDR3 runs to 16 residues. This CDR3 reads CSARDPTSGGQETQYF. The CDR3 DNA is TGCAGTGCTAGAGATCCAACTAGCGGGGGACAAGAGACCCAGTACTTC.

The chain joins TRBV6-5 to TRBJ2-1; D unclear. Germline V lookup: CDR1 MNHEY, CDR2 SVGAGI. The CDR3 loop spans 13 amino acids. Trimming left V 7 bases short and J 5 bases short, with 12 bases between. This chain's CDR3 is CASTHLGNNEQFF. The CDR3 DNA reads TGTGCCAGCACCCACCTAGGGAACAATGAGCAGTTCTTC.

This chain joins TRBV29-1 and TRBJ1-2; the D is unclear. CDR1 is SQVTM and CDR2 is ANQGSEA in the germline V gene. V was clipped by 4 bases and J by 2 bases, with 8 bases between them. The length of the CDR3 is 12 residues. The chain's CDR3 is CSVVSRNYGYTF. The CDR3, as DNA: TGCAGCGTTGTCTCCCGGAACTATGGCTACACCTTC.

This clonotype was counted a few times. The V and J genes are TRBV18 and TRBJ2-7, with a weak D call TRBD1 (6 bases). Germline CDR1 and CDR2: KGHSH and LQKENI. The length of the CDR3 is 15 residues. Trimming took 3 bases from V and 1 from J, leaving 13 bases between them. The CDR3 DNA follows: TGTGCCAGCTCACCCATACAGGGAACTTCCTACGAGCAGTACTTC. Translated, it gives CASSPIQGTSYEQYF.

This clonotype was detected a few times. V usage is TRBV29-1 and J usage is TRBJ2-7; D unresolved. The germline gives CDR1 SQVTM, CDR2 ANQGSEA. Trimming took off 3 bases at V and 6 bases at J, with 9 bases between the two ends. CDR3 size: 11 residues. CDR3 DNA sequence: TGCAGCGTTGATTGGGCCGCCGAGCAGTACTTC. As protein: CSVDWAAEQYF.

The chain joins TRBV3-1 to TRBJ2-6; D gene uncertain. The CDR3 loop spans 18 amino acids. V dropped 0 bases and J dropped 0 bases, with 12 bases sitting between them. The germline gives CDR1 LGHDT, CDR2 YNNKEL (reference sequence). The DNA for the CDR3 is TGTGCCAGCAGCCAAGATTTCCCAGTCGCCTCTGGGGCCAACGTCCTGACTTTC. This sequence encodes CASSQDFPVASGANVLTF.

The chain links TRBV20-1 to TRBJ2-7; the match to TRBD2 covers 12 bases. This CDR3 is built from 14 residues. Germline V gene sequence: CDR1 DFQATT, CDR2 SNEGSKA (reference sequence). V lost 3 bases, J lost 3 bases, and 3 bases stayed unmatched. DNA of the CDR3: TGCAGTGCTAGTCCTAGCGGGGGGGTCTACGAGCAGTACTTC. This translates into CSASPSGGVYEQYF.

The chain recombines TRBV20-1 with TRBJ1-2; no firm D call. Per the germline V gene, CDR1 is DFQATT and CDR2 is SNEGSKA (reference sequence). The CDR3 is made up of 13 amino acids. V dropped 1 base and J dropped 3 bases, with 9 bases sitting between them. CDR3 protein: CSARGQVDYGYTF. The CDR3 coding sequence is TGCAGTGCTAGAGGGCAGGTAGACTATGGCTACACCTTC.

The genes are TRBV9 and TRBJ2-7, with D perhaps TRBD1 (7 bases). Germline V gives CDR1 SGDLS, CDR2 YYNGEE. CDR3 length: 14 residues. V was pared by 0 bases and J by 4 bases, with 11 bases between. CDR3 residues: CASSVAEGAYEQYF. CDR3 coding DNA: TGTGCCAGCAGCGTAGCGGAGGGGGCATACGAGCAGTACTTC.

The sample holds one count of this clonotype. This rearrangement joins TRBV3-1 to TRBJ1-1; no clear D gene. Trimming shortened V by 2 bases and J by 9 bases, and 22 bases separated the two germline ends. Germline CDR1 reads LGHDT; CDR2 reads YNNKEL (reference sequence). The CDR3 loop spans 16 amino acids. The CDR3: CASSQTREVRASKAFF. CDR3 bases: TGTGCCAGCAGCCAAACGAGGGAGGTGAGGGCTTCAAAAGCTTTCTTT.

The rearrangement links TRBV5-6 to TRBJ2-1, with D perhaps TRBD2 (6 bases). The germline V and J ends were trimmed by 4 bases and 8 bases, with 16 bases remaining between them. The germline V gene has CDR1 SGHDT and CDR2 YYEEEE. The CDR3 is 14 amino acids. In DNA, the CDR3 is TGTGCCAGCAGCCGACTAGGCGGTTTGGATGAGCAGTTCTTC. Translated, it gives CASSRLGGLDEQFF.

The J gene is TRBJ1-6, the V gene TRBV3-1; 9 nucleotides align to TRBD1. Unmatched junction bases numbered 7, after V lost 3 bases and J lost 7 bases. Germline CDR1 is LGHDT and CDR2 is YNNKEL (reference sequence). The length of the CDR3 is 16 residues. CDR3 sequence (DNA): TGTGCCAGCAGCCAGATACAGGGGGCGCGGAATTCACCCCTCCACTTT. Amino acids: CASSQIQGARNSPLHF.

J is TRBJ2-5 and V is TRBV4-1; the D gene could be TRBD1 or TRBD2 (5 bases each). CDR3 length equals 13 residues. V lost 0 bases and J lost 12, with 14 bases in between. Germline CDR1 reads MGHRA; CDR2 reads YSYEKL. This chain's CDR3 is CASSQDRMGTEYF. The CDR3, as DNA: TGCGCCAGCAGCCAAGATAGGATGGGGACGGAGTACTTC.

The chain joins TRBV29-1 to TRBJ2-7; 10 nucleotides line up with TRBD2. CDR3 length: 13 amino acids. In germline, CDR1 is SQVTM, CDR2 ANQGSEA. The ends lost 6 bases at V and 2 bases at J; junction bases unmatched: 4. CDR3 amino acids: CSVQAGGPYEQYF. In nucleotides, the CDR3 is TGCAGCGTCCAAGCGGGGGGGCCCTACGAGCAGTACTTC.

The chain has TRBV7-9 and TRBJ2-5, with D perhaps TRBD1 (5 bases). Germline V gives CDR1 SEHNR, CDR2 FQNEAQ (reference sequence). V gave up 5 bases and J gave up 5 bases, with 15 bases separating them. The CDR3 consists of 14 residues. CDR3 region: CASSANQGGETQYF. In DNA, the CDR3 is TGTGCCAGCAGCGCTAACCAGGGCGGCGAGACCCAGTACTTC.

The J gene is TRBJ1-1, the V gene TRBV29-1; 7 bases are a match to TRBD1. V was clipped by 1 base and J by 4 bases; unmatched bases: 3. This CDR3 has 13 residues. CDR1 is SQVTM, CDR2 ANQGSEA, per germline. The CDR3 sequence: CSVEVQGSTEAFF. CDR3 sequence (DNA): TGCAGCGTTGAAGTACAGGGGTCCACTGAAGCTTTCTTT.

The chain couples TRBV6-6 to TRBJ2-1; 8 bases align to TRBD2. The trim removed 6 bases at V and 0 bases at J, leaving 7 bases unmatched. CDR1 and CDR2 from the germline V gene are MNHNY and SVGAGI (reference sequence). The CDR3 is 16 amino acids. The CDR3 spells CASRSNSGTSYNEQFF. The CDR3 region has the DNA TGTGCCAGCAGGTCGAATAGCGGGACCTCCTACAATGAGCAGTTCTTC.

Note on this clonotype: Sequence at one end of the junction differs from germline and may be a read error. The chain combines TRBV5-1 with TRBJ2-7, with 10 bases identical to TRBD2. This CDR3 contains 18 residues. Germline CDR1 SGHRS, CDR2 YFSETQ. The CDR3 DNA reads TGCGCCAGCAGCTTCGCACCCCTAGCGGGAGCCGCCTCCTACGGGCAGTACTTC. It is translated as CASSFAPLAGAASYGQYF.

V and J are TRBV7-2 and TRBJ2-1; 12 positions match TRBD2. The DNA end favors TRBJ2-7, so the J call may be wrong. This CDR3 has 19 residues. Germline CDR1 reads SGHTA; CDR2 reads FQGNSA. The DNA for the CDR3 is TGTGCCAGCAGCTTCCTAGCGGGAGGGCCTTTAGTGGCCTACAATGAGCAGTACTTC. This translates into CASSFLAGGPLVAYNEQYF.

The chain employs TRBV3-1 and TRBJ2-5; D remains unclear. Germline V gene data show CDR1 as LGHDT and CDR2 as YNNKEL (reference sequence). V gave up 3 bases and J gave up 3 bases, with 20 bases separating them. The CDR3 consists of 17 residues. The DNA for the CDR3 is TGTGCCAGCAGCCAGCCCCAATCCTCTCGGTGGGAAGAGACCCAGTACTTC. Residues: CASSQPQSSRWEETQYF.

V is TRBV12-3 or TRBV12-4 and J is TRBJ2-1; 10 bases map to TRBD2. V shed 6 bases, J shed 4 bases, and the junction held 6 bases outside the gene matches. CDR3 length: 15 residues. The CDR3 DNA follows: TGTGCCAGCAGACCTCCGGGACTAGCGTACAATGAGCAGTTCTTC. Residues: CASRPPGLAYNEQFF.

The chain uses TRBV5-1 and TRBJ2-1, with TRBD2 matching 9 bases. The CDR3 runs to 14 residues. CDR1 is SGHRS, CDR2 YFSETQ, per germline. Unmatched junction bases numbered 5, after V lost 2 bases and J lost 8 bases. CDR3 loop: CASSFAGGTYEQFF. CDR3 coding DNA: TGCGCCAGCAGCTTCGCGGGAGGGACATATGAGCAGTTCTTC.

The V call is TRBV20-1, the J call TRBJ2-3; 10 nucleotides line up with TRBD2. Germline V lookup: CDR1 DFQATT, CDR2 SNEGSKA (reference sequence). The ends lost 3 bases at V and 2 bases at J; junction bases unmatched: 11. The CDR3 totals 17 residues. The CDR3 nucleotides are TGCAGTGCTAGTCTCCCTCATAGCGGGGGGTCCACAGATACGCAGTATTTT. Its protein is CSASLPHSGGSTDTQYF.

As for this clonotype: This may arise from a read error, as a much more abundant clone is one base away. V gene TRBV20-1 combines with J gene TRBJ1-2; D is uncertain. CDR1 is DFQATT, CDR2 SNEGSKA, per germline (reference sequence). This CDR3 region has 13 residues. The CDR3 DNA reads TGCAGTGCTGGAGATTTTCGGCGGCATGGCTACACCTTC. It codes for CSAGDFRRHGYTF.